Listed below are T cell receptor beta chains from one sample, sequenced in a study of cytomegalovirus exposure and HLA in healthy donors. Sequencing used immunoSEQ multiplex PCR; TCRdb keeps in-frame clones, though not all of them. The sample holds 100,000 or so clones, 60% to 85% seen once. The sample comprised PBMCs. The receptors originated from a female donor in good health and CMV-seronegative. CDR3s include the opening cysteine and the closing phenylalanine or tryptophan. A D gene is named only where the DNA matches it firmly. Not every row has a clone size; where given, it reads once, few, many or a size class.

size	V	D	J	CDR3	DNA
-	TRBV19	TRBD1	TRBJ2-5	CASRQGSGLGETQYF	TGTGCCAGCAGACAGGGAAGTGGGCTGGGGGAGACCCAGTACTTC
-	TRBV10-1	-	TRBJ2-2	CASSDREVNTGELFF	TGCGCCAGCAGTGACCGAGAGGTTAACACCGGGGAGCTGTTTTTT
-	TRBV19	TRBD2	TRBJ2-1	CASTSSRLAGPNEQFF	TGTGCCAGTACCTCTAGTCGACTAGCGGGCCCCAATGAGCAGTTCTTC
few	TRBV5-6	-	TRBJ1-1	CASSLLGEDAFF	TGTGCCAGCAGCTTATTAGGGGAAGACGCTTTCTTT
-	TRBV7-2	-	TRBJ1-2	CASSLGGDGYTF	TGTGCCAGCAGCTTGGGGGGGGATGGCTACACCTTC
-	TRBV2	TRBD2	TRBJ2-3	CASSNSGGAAADTQYF	TGTGCCAGCAGTAATAGCGGGGGGGCCGCGGCGGATACGCAGTATTTT
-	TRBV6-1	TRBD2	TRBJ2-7	CAGGRDSYEQYF	TGTGCGGGGGGGAGGGACTCCTACGAGCAGTACTTC
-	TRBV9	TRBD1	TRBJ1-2	CASSDSRDRVYGYTF	TGTGCCAGCAGCGACAGCCGGGACAGAGTCTATGGCTACACCTTC
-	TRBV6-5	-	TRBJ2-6	CASRVGANVLTF	TGTGCCAGCCGTGTCGGGGCCAACGTCCTGACTTTC
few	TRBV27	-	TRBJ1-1	CASSLGSTEAFF	TGTGCCAGCAGTCTCGGTAGCACTGAAGCTTTCTTT
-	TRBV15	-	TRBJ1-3	CATSPGESGNTIYF	TGTGCCACCAGCCCTGGAGAATCTGGAAACACCATATATTTT
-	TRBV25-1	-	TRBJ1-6	CASSEYTGEILHF	TGTGCCAGCAGTGAATACACAGGCGAAATTCTCCACTTT